The entry below gives a single TCR beta chain sequence along with its context. The sample comes from a study of blood T cell repertoires in COVID-19. Germline V gene sequence: CDR1 MNHEY, CDR2 SVGEGT. The CDR3 contains 15 residues. Deletions cut 5 bases from V and 7 bases from J, with 21 bases between. Repertoires were generated with immunoSEQ multiplex PCR, while TCRdb's copy carries only in-frame clones and drops some. This sample yields approximately 77,000 clones, of which just over 85% are seen a single time; approximately 1.9% belongs to the top ten. The material sequenced was peripheral blood. The chain joins TRBV6-2 or TRBV6-3 to TRBJ2-7, with TRBD2 as a possible D gene (5 bases). The source of this sequence is a man between 25 and 39 years old with acute or convalescent COVID-19. CDR3 nucleotides: TGTGCCAGCAGTGATCAAAATTGGACTGGCGGGGAGCAGTACTTC. Its translation: CASSDQNWTGGEQYF.